What follows describes a single TCR beta chain. Its cognate antigen has yet to be identified. Per-nucleotide qualities are absent, and no much larger clonotype sits a single base away. From cysteine to phenylalanine, the CDR3 is 15 amino acids long. Of the read, only the CDR3 DNA is kept; its 45 bases are in frame from base 1. Reading the germline V gene gives CDR1 SQVTM and CDR2 ANQGSEA. V loses 5 bases, J loses 4 bases, and the germline ends lie 20 bases apart. The data stem from a study of CD8 T cells in Susac syndrome (dated by TCRdb to between 2018 and 2021). At the level of the whole study: The study used repertoire sequencing to test whether antigen drove CD8+ T cell activation and differentiation in Susac syndrome. Results the study describes overall, beyond this receptor: The number of individuals in the TCR sequencing and HLA analysis was acknowledged as relatively small.

RNA was extracted with the RNeasy kit and 0.5 to 1 ug was reverse transcribed using random hexamers. The immunoSEQ multiplex PCR assay, which covers 54 Vbeta and 13 Jbeta segments, was used to amplify TCR beta CDR3 regions. PCR amplification bias was corrected using a synthetic template baseline for primer optimization and computational correction. The source study handled its data this way. Reads were annotated to V, D and J genes per IMGT and analyzed with immunoSEQ Analyzer, keeping only productive sequences. Clonality was computed as one minus Shannon entropy normalized by log2 of the number of productive unique sequences. Public and private clones were assessed among the 100 most prevalent clones of each patient and control. Clones were defined as Susac-specific when absent from the healthy and MS cohorts, from approximately 970 published viral clones and from other ImmuneACCESS disease sequences. TCRdb cleaned the public reads at Q25 with fastp, built clones with MiXCR and kept in-frame beta chains. CDR3 protein sequences are deduplicated, and each keeps its most common genes and DNA. TCRdb's processing, not the authors' own work, is the source of the V and J calls. In all, the sample holds about 120,000 distinct CDR3 sequences, and roughly 94% of those were seen once. The ten largest clones capture 0.098% of the sample.

High-throughput TCR beta sequencing profiled peripheral blood CD8+ and CD4+ T cells from healthy donors, Susac syndrome patients and multiple sclerosis patients. The healthy donors served as controls matched for age and sex. Bulk CD8+ and CD4+ T cells were purified by magnetic negative isolation, whereas CD8+ TEMRA cells were enriched by FACS. Blood was collected in EDTA tubes and processed within 24 hours, with PBMCs isolated through density gradient centrifugation. PBMCs intended for TCR sequencing were cryopreserved in liquid nitrogen and thawed later in a water bath at 37 degrees C. The sorted or isolated CD4+, CD8+ and CD8+ TEMRA cells reached a purity of at least 90%.

The chain uses TRBV29-1 and TRBJ1-2, with a weak D call of TRBD1 (6 bases match). The sequence was obtained from a human donor in good health. Sequencing was done on a sample of CD4+ T cells from PBMCs. The CDR3 sequence is CSVLQLGGTFYGYTF. Here is the DNA: TGCAGCGTTCTTCAACTAGGGGGGACATTCTATGGCTACACCTTC.